The clone carrying this T cell receptor beta chain was counted once. CDR3 length equals 16 residues. V gave up 5 bases and J gave up 5 bases; unmatched junction bases: 15. Germline V gene sequence: CDR1 SGHNT, CDR2 YYREEE (reference sequence). The record originates from a study of T cell changes during pregnancy in multiple sclerosis. Produced via immunoSEQ multiplex PCR; TCRdb's table is partial and in-frame only. The sample yields more than 55,000 clones, 89% seen once. The receptor's source is a female donor with multiple sclerosis, enrolled in a pregnancy study. The sequenced sample was peripheral blood, obtained after pregnancy. The V gene is TRBV5-4, the J gene TRBJ2-5; 7 positions match TRBD2. CDR3 protein: CASSSRLALPRETQYF. The CDR3 nucleotides read TGTGCCAGCAGTTCCCGACTAGCCCTCCCCCGGGAGACCCAGTACTTC. Complete variable domain (other parts from reference TRBV5-4 and TRBJ2-5): ETGVTQSPTHLIKTRGQQVTLRCSSQSGHNTVSWYQQALGQGPQFIFQYYREEENGRGNFPPRFSGLQFPNYSSELNVNALELDDSALYLCASSSRLALPRETQYFGPGTRLLVL.